This entry lists 5 T cell receptor beta chains sequenced from one sample in a study of PD-L1 blockade in urothelial cancer. Measured with immunoSEQ multiplex PCR; TCRdb has only the in-frame clones, and not every one. Of around 100,000 clones listed, 75% to 95% are singletons. Time point in this sample: peripheral blood 6 weeks after treatment start. The sample in question was PBMCs, obtained around atezolizumab (anti-PD-L1) treatment. The source is a man aged 55 to 70 with urothelial cancer.

V usage is TRBV7-6 and J usage is TRBJ2-3; the D is unclear. Germline CDR1 is SGHVS and CDR2 is FNYEAQ. The V end lost 5 bases, the J end lost 0 bases, and 9 bases lay between the germline ends. This CDR3 spans 14 amino acids. The CDR3, as DNA: TGTGCCAGCAGCCCTTTCGGTAGCACAGATACGCAGTATTTT. Its translation is CASSPFGSTDTQYF.

This chain's CDR3 is CASSFPSGRAGDEQFF. CDR3 bases: TGTGCCAGCAGTTTCCCTAGCGGGAGGGCGGGGGATGAGCAGTTCTTC. This chain links TRBV6-5 with TRBJ2-1; 12 bases map to TRBD2. With 4 bases clipped from V and 8 bases from J, the junction kept 9 bases outside the gene matches. The CDR3 runs 16 residues. Germline-derived CDR1 and CDR2 are MNHEY and SVGAGI.

The chain combines TRBV10-3 with TRBJ2-3; 8 bases agree with TRBD2. The germline CDR1 and CDR2 sequences are ENHRY and SYGVKD. With V trimmed by 0 bases and J by 1 base, 6 bases remained unmatched. The CDR3 has 17 residues. The DNA of the CDR3 is TGTGCCATCAGTGAGTCCCCGACTAGCGCCGGCACAGATACGCAGTATTTT. Its translation: CAISESPTSAGTDTQYF.

V and J are TRBV7-8 and TRBJ2-2; D uncertain. The V gene's germline CDR1 is SGHVS and CDR2 FQNEAQ. Trimming pared 4 bases from V and 3 bases from J, leaving 12 bases between. The CDR3 is 15 amino acids. The CDR3 sequence is CASSYKEQHTGELFF. In nucleotides, the CDR3 is TGTGCCAGCAGCTACAAGGAACAGCACACCGGGGAGCTGTTTTTT.

This rearrangement joins TRBV2 to TRBJ2-3, with a tentative D call TRBD2 (7 bases). The V gene's germline CDR1 is SNHLY and CDR2 FYNNEI. Trimming removed 6 bases from V and 3 bases from J, with 16 bases in between. The CDR3 extends over 15 amino acids. The DNA of the CDR3 is TGTGCCAGCAGAGGGGGGGGGCCGAGGACAGATACGCAGTATTTT. Translating gives CASRGGGPRTDTQYF. Full variable domain (rest looked up from reference TRBV2 and TRBJ2-3): EPEVTQTPSHQVTQMGQEVILRCVPISNHLYFYWYRQILGQKVEFLVSFYNNEISEKSEIFDDQFSVERPDGSNFTLKIRSTKLEDSAMYFCASRGGGPRTDTQYFGPGTRLTVL.